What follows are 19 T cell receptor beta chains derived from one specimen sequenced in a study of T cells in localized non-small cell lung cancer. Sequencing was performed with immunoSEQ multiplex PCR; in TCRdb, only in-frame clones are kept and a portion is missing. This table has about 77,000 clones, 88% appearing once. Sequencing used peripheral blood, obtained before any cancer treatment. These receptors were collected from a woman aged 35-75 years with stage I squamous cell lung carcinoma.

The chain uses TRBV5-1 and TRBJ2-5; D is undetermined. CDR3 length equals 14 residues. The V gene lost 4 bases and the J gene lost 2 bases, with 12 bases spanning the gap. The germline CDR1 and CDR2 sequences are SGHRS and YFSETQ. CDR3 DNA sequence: TGCGCCAGCAGCCCCGGGTACTCTCAAGAGACCCAGTACTTC. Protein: CASSPGYSQETQYF.

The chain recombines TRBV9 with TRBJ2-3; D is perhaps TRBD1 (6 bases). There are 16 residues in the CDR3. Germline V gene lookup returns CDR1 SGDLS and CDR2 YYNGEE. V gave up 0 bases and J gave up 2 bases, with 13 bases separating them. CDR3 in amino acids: CASSVGAGALTDTQYF. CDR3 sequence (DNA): TGTGCCAGCAGCGTAGGGGCAGGGGCCCTCACAGATACGCAGTATTTT.

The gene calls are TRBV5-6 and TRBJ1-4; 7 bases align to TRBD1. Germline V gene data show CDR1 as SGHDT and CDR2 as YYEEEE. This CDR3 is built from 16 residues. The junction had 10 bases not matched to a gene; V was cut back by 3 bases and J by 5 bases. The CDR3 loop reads CASSYRATGWNEKLFF. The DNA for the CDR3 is TGTGCCAGCAGCTACCGGGCGACAGGGTGGAATGAAAAACTGTTTTTT.

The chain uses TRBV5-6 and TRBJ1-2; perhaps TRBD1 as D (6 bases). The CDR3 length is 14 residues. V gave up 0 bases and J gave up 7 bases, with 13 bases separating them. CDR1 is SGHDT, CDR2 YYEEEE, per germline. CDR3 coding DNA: TGTGCCAGCAGCTTGGCCGGGGGGCCCTGTGGCTACACCTTC. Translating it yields CASSLAGGPCGYTF. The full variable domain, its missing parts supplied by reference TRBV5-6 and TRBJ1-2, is DAGVTQSPTHLIKTRGQQVTLRCSPKSGHDTVSWYQQALGQGPQFIFQYYEEEERQRGNFPDRFSGHQFPNYSSELNVNALLLGDSALYLCASSLAGGPCGYTFGSGTRLTVV.

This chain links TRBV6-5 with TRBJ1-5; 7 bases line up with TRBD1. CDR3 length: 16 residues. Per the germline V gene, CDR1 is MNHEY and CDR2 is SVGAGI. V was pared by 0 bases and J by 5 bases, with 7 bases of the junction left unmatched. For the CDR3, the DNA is TGTGCCAGCAGTTACTCGGGCAGGGGGAAGCATCAGCCCCAGCATTTT. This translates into CASSYSGRGKHQPQHF.

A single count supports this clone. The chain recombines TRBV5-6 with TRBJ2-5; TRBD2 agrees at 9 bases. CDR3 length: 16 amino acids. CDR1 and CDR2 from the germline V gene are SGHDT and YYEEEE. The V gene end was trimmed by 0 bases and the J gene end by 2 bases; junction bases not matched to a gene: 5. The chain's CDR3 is CASSLAAGGSQETQYF. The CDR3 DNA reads TGTGCCAGCAGCTTGGCGGCGGGGGGGAGTCAAGAGACCCAGTACTTC. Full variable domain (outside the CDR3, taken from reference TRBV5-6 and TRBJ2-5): DAGVTQSPTHLIKTRGQQVTLRCSPKSGHDTVSWYQQALGQGPQFIFQYYEEEERQRGNFPDRFSGHQFPNYSSELNVNALLLGDSALYLCASSLAAGGSQETQYFGPGTRLLVL.

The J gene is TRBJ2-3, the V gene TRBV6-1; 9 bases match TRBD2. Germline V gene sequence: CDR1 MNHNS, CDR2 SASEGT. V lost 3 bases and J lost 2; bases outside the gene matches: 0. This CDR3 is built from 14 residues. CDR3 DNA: TGTGCCAGCAGTGAGGGACTAGCCACAGATACGCAGTATTTT. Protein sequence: CASSEGLATDTQYF.

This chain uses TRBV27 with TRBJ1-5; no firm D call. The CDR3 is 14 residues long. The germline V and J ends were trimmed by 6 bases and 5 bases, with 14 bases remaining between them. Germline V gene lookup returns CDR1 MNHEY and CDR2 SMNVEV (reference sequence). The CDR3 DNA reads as TGTGCCAGCAGGCCAAACAGACTGCATCAGCCCCAGCATTTT. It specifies CASRPNRLHQPQHF.

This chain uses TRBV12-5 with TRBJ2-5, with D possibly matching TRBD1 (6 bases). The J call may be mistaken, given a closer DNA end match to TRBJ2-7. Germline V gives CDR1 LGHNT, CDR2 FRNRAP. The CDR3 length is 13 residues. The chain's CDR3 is CASGSTGTYEQYF. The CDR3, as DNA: TGTGCTAGTGGTTCGACAGGAACCTACGAGCAGTACTTC.

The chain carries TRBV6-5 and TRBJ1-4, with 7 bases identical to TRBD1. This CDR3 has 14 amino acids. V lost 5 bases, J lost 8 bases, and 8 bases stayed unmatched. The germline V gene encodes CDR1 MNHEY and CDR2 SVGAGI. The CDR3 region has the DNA TGTGCCAGCAGTCCGACAGGGATGGGAGAAAAACTGTTTTTT. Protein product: CASSPTGMGEKLFF.

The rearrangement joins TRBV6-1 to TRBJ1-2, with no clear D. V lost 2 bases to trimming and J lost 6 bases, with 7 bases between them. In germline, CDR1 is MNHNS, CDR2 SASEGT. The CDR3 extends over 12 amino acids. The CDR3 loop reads CASSEIGNGYTF. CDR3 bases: TGTGCCAGCAGTGAAATCGGGAATGGCTACACCTTC.

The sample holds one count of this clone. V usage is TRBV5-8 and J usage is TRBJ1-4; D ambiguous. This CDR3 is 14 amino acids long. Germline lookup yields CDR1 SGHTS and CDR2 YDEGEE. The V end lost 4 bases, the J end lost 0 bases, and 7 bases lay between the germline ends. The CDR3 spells CASSAAATNEKLFF. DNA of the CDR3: TGTGCCAGCAGCGCGGCAGCAACTAATGAAAAACTGTTTTTT.

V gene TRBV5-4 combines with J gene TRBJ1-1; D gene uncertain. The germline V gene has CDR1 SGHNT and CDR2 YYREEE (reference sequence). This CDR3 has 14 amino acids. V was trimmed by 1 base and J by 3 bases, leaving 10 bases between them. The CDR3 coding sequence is TGTGCCAGCAGCTTGCCGGGGAGGCACACTGAAGCTTTCTTT. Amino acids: CASSLPGRHTEAFF.

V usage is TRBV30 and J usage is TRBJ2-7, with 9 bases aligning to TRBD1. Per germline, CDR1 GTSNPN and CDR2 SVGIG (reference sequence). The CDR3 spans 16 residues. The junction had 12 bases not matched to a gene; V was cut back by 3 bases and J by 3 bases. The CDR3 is CAWRRLPGQGRYEQYF. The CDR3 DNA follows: TGTGCCTGGAGGCGTCTCCCGGGACAGGGTCGCTACGAGCAGTACTTC.

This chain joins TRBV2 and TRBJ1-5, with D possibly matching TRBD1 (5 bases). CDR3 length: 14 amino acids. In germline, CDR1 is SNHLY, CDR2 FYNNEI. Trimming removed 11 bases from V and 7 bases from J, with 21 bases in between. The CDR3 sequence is CAAQGDRSSQPQHF. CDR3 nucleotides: TGTGCCGCACAAGGGGACCGGTCTTCCCAGCCCCAGCATTTT.

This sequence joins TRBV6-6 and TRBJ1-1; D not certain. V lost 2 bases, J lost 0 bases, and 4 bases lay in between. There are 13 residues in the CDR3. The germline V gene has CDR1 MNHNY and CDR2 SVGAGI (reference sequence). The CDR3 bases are TGTGCCAGCAGTTACAGATTGAACACTGAAGCTTTCTTT. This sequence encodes CASSYRLNTEAFF.

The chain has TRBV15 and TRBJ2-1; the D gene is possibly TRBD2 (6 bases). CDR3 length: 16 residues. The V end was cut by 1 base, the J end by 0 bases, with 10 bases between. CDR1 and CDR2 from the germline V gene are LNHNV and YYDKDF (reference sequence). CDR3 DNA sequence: TGTGCCACCAGCAGAGTTAGCGGACTCTCCTACAATGAGCAGTTCTTC. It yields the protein CATSRVSGLSYNEQFF. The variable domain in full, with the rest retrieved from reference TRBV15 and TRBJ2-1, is DAMVIQNPRYQVTQFGKPVTLSCSQTLNHNVMYWYQQKSSQAPKLLFHYYDKDFNNEADTPDNFQSRRPNTSFCFLDIRSPGLGDTAMYLCATSRVSGLSYNEQFFGPGTRLTVL.

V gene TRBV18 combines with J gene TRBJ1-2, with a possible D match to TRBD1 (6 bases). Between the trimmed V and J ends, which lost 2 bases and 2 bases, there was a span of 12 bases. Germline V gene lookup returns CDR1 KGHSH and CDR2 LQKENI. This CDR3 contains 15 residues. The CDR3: CASSPDRLLNYGYTF. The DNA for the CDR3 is TGTGCCAGCTCACCAGACAGGTTGCTAAACTATGGCTACACCTTC.

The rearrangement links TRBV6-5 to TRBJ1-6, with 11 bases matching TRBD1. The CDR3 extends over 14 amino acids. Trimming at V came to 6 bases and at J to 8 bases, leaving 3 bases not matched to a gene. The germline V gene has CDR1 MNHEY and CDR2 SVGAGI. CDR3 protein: CASSRDRGYSPLHF. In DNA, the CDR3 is TGTGCCAGCAGCCGGGACAGGGGGTATTCACCCCTCCACTTT.